The clone carrying this T cell receptor (beta chain) was seen a handful of times. Antigen specificity is unknown. The data stem from a study of T-cell reconstitution after alpha-beta-depleted transplantation in children. Whole-study findings and limits: Some patients' high day-60 TCRbeta diversity was attributed to recipient cells surviving conditioning. Hyperexpanded clones declined; after one year, newly produced T cells mostly supplied diversity. Several hundred graft clones that had expanded were reportedly the source of alpha-beta T cells about two months after transplant.

This CDR3 is 14 amino acids long. Germline CDR1 SGHRS, CDR2 YFSETQ. V was trimmed by 0 bases and J by 4 bases, leaving 10 bases between them. Preparing the TCRbeta library involved the use of unique molecular identifiers. Each CDR3 protein gets one entry after TCRdb re-called the PCR reads with MiXCR. Among 90,000 to 130,000 distinct CDR3 sequences listed, 10% were seen once. This chain links TRBV5-1 with TRBJ1-2; D not resolved. This material consisted of PBMCs, taken before TCRalphabeta/CD19-depleted stem cell transplant. The receptor comes from a boy aged 2-15 years with acute lymphoblastic leukemia, due to receive a stem cell transplant. The CDR3 nucleotides are TGCGCCAGCAGCTTGGGCCAGACTCTCTATGGCTACACCTTC. It encodes CASSLGQTLYGYTF.